This T cell receptor (beta chain) was captured in a study of metastatic and nonmetastatic thyroid tumors (dated by TCRdb to about 2020). Turning to the overall study: For patients with malignant and with benign thyroid disease, the researchers compared repertoires between peripheral blood samples and tumor or nodule tissue samples.

This clone was picked up a small number of times. Its specific antigen is unknown. No base quality information exists; no much larger clone differs at one position. The trim is 1 base for V and 0 bases for J, with a gap of 7 bases between the germline ends. CDR1 MNHEY and CDR2 SVGAGI are derived from the germline V gene. Counted from cysteine to phenylalanine, this CDR3 has 15 amino acids. Only CDR3 DNA remains: 45 bases, in frame from the first base. Before undergoing thyroid surgery, none of the patients had been given any kind of treatment. The study retrospectively analysed patient clinical samples collected from the early 2010s to the late 2010s using T-cell receptor beta sequencing. Library preparation employed PCR. This sample was sequenced with an Illumina HiSeq 4000. High-throughput sequencing was used to profile the CDR3 region of the TCR beta-chain in every patient. In the original analysis: The researchers built a classifier to tell apart papillary thyroid cancer patients with distant metastasis, based on CDR3 differences among clinicopathological groups. The Shannon index was used to measure repertoire diversity, and the Morisita-Horn index was used to measure how similar tumor and blood repertoires were. TCRdb handled the public reads itself, with Q25 trimming in fastp and clone calling in MiXCR, and kept productive beta chains. TCRdb's processing, not the authors', yielded these V and J calls. A total of approximately 16,000 clones appear in this sample, around 35% of them only once. 7.3% of the sample goes to the ten largest clones.

The study at large found these results: TCR beta diversity was reported as significantly higher in malignant tumors than in benign nodules, in both blood and tumor samples.

The rearrangement joined TRBV6-5 to TRBJ1-3; the D gene lacks a confident call. Sequenced sample: tumor tissue. The TCR was taken from a female donor with papillary thyroid cancer or a benign thyroid nodule (not recorded which). Some clones in this sample may be carry-over from other donors' samples. The sequenced DNA: TGTGCCAGCAGTTACTTTGGGAGCTCTGGAAACACCATATATTTT. Translated, it gives CASSYFGSSGNTIYF.